This T cell receptor (beta chain) was sequenced for a study of blood T cell repertoires in COVID-19. On the study more broadly: Samples came from the United States, Italy and Spain, spanning acute and convalescent COVID-19.

This clone was observed a handful of times. This sample also contains other DNA sequences that code for the same CDR3. The repertoire was sequenced with immunoSEQ multiplex PCR; TCRdb's copy has only in-frame clones and lacks some. The table records about 250,000 clones, about 86% of them present only once. Losses at the gene ends were 0 bases for V and 4 bases for J; bases not matched to a gene: 4. Germline values: CDR1 SGDLS, CDR2 YYNGEE. This CDR3 has 15 amino acids. This receptor was taken from an elderly man with acute or convalescent COVID-19. The sample was peripheral blood. The V gene is TRBV9, the J gene TRBJ2-5, with TRBD2 identical over 9 bases. CDR3 sequence reads: CASSVDSGRGETQYF. CDR3 sequence (DNA): TGTGCCAGCAGCGTAGATAGCGGGAGAGGAGAGACCCAGTACTTC.